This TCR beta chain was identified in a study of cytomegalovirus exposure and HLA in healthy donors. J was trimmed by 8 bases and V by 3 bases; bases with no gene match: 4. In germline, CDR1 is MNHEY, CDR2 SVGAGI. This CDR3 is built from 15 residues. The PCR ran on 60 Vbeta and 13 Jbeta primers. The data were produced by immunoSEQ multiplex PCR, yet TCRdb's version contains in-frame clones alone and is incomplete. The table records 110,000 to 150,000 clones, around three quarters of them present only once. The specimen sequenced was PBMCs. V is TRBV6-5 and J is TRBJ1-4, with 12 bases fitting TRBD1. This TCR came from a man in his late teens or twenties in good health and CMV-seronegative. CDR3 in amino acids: CASSYEGQGAEKLFF. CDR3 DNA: TGTGCCAGCAGTTATGAGGGACAGGGGGCCGAAAAACTGTTTTTT.